These 32 T cell receptor beta chains were all obtained from the same sample, sequenced in a study of cytomegalovirus exposure and HLA in healthy donors (dated by TCRdb to 2016 to 2017). Library method: the immunoSEQ multiplex PCR assay. For the multiplex PCR, a mixture combining 60 forward primers for TCR Vbeta segments and 13 reverse primers for TCR Jbeta segments was used. Not all clones reach the TCRdb copy of this immuneACCESS table, which keeps in-frame sequences only. Checked studies attribute under half of the gap to unresolved V genes and leave the rest unexplained. Here the sample has some 180,000 clones; over 75% occur a single time. The ten top clones hold roughly 2% of the sample. The sample was PBMCs. These receptors all come from a woman in her twenties or thirties in good health and CMV-seronegative.

This clone was seen a few times. The V call is TRBV7-2, the J call TRBJ2-5; 8 bases line up with TRBD2. The trim removed 3 bases at V and 5 bases at J, leaving 5 bases unmatched. Germline assignment: CDR1 SGHTA and CDR2 FQGNSA. The CDR3 consists of 14 residues. In DNA, the CDR3 is TGTGCCAGCAGCTTTAGCGGGGCCACGGAGACCCAGTACTTC. This encodes CASSFSGATETQYF. Complete variable domain (other parts from reference TRBV7-2 and TRBJ2-5): GAGVSQSPSNKVTEKGKDVELRCDPISGHTALYWYRQSLGQGLEFLIYFQGNSAPDKSGLPSDRFSAERTGGSVSTLTIQRTQQEDSAVYLCASSFSGATETQYFGPGTRLLVL.

This sequence joins TRBV5-1 and TRBJ2-1; 7 positions agree with TRBD1. Germline V gene lookup returns CDR1 SGHRS and CDR2 YFSETQ. The CDR3 totals 15 residues. The junction had 3 bases not matched to a gene; V was cut back by 2 bases and J by 1 base. The CDR3 region is CASSLGTASYNEQFF. CDR3 nucleotide sequence: TGCGCCAGCAGCTTAGGGACAGCTTCCTACAATGAGCAGTTCTTC.

As regards this clone: Germline and junction disagree at one end, which may indicate a read error. The chain combines TRBV7-7 with TRBJ2-1; D not certain. Germline CDR1 SSHAT, CDR2 FNYEAQ (reference sequence). CDR3 length: 15 amino acids. The CDR3 nucleotides read TGTGCTAGCAGCTTAAGCGTAGACGACGTGAATGAGCAGTTCTTC. It yields the protein CASSLSVDDVNEQFF.

The V call is TRBV6-6, the J call TRBJ2-2; D uncertain. The CDR3 has 12 amino acids. The germline V gene has CDR1 MNHNY and CDR2 SVGAGI (reference sequence). Trimming cost V 4 bases and J 5 bases, with 5 bases left between them. Here the CDR3 reads CASSSLTGELFF. In DNA, the CDR3 is TGTGCCAGCAGTTCGTTAACCGGGGAGCTGTTTTTT.

V is TRBV27 and J is TRBJ1-5; 7 positions agree with TRBD1. V lost 9 bases, J lost 6 bases, and 5 bases stayed unmatched. In germline, CDR1 is MNHEY, CDR2 SMNVEV (reference sequence). The length of the CDR3 is 12 residues. The CDR3 loop reads CARGDSGQPQHF. The CDR3 DNA sequence: TGTGCCAGAGGGGACAGCGGTCAGCCCCAGCATTTT.

The chain recombines TRBV5-6 with TRBJ1-2; D is unclear. This CDR3 has 15 residues. The germline CDR1 and CDR2 sequences are SGHDT and YYEEEE. V was trimmed by 0 bases and J by 0 bases, leaving 9 bases between them. Written as DNA, the CDR3 is TGTGCCAGCAGCTTGGGACAACTAGCTAACTATGGCTACACCTTC. Translation gives CASSLGQLANYGYTF.

V usage is TRBV30 and J usage is TRBJ2-7; 7 nucleotides line up with TRBD2. CDR3 size: 10 residues. The germline CDR1 and CDR2 sequences are GTSNPN and SVGIG (reference sequence). Trimming cost V 8 bases and J 3 bases; bases outside gene matches: 1. Here the CDR3 DNA reads TGTGCCGGGGGGGGCTACGAGCAGTACTTC. It is translated as CAGGGYEQYF.

The genes are TRBV19 and TRBJ2-1, with D tentatively TRBD1 (5 bases). Trimming shortened V by 2 bases and J by 0 bases, and 14 bases separated the two germline ends. This CDR3 comprises 17 residues. Germline assignment: CDR1 LNHDA and CDR2 SQIVND (reference sequence). For the CDR3, the DNA is TGTGCCAGTAGTATACACCCAGGGCGAAGCTCCTACAATGAGCAGTTCTTC. It specifies CASSIHPGRSSYNEQFF.

The J gene is TRBJ2-7, the V gene TRBV6-6; a weak D match, TRBD2 (6 bases). This CDR3 has 14 amino acids. Trimming cost V 8 bases and J 0 bases, with 14 bases left between them. Looked up from germline, CDR1 is MNHNY and CDR2 is SVGAGI (reference sequence). CDR3 nucleotides: TGTGCCAGCCTCGGACGGGAGAGCTCCTACGAGCAGTACTTC. This translates into CASLGRESSYEQYF.

The rearrangement joins TRBV25-1 to TRBJ2-3; no reliable D call. Germline-derived CDR1 and CDR2 are MGHDK and SYGVNS. V lost 6 bases and J lost 4, with 17 bases in between. CDR3 length: 15 residues. In nucleotides, the CDR3 is TGTGCCAGCAGCCCTACTCGGGTTGGAGCAGATACGCAGTATTTT. Amino acid sequence: CASSPTRVGADTQYF.

J is TRBJ1-5 and V is TRBV6-5; tentatively, D is TRBD1 (6 bases). CDR3 length equals 15 residues. V lost 9 bases to trimming and J lost 0 bases, with 15 bases between them. CDR1 MNHEY and CDR2 SVGAGI come from the germline V gene. The CDR3 sequence: CASPDSKYSNQPQHF. The CDR3 bases are TGTGCCAGTCCGGACAGCAAATATAGCAATCAGCCCCAGCATTTT.

This clone was seen only once. The CDR3 DNA reads TGTGCCAGCAGCTGGGGACTAGTCTACGAGCAGTACTTC. As protein: CASSWGLVYEQYF. This sequence joins TRBV6-5 and TRBJ2-7; 8 bases agree with TRBD2. The V segment lost 6 bases and the J segment 3 bases; nucleotides outside the gene matches: 4. The V gene's germline CDR1 is MNHEY and CDR2 SVGAGI. The CDR3 totals 13 residues.

CDR3 amino acids: CASSSPGEGLTEAFF. The CDR3 nucleotides read TGTGCCAGCAGTTCCCCGGGAGAGGGTTTAACTGAAGCTTTCTTT. The rearrangement joins TRBV28 to TRBJ1-1; D is uncertain. CDR1 and CDR2 from the germline V gene are MDHEN and SYDVKM. The CDR3 spans 15 residues. V dropped 4 bases and J dropped 5 bases, with 17 bases sitting between them.

V and J are TRBV19 and TRBJ2-5; D perhaps matches TRBD1 (6 bases). V lost 6 bases and J 4 bases, leaving 15 bases between the germline ends. Germline V gene sequence: CDR1 LNHDA, CDR2 SQIVND (reference sequence). This CDR3 spans 14 amino acids. CDR3 DNA: TGTGCCAGTAGCACACAGGGAGAGAGAGAGACCCAGTACTTC. Encoded protein: CASSTQGERETQYF.

A few counts support this clone. The V and J genes are TRBV7-2 and TRBJ1-6; no clear D gene. The CDR3 is made up of 15 amino acids. Germline CDR1 reads SGHTA; CDR2 reads FQGNSA. Trimming cost V 5 bases and J 7 bases, with 15 bases left between them. CDR3 residues: CASSLPAGVNSPLHF. The CDR3, as DNA: TGTGCCAGCAGCCTACCCGCCGGGGTCAATTCACCCCTCCACTTT.

V is TRBV10-3 and J is TRBJ2-3, with 7 bases identical to TRBD2. The germline V gene encodes CDR1 ENHRY and CDR2 SYGVKD. This CDR3 comprises 15 residues. Trimming at V came to 4 bases and at J to 3 bases, leaving 7 bases not matched to a gene. The CDR3 coding sequence is TGTGCCATCAGTGGGGTAGCCGGGGGGACAGATACGCAGTATTTT. As protein: CAISGVAGGTDTQYF.

The rearrangement uses TRBV13 and TRBJ1-5; D is ambiguous. CDR3 length equals 16 residues. The germline V gene has CDR1 PRHDT and CDR2 FYEKMQ (reference sequence). V dropped 4 bases and J dropped 2 bases, with 15 bases sitting between them. The CDR3 region is CASSSRGGRGNQPQHF. CDR3 sequence (DNA): TGTGCCAGCAGCTCCCGAGGTGGCCGGGGCAATCAGCCCCAGCATTTT.

This chain's CDR3 is CASQDRETLRYGYTF. The CDR3 nucleotides read TGTGCCAGCCAGGACAGGGAAACTCTTCGGTATGGCTACACCTTC. The V gene is TRBV6-5, the J gene TRBJ1-2; 8 bases map to TRBD1. Unmatched junction bases numbered 13, after V lost 8 bases and J lost 5 bases. The CDR3 has 15 amino acids. Germline CDR1 is MNHEY and CDR2 is SVGAGI.

The V and J genes are TRBV6-1 and TRBJ1-2, with 7 positions matching TRBD1. Germline trimming cut 5 bases from V and 0 bases from J; bases unmatched to any gene: 6. Germline CDR1 is MNHNS and CDR2 is SASEGT. CDR3 size: 15 residues. CDR3 coding DNA: TGTGCCAGCAGTAGGGACAGAACCTCTAACTATGGCTACACCTTC. The encoded protein is CASSRDRTSNYGYTF.

The chain recombines TRBV5-4 with TRBJ2-7; 11 nucleotides agree with TRBD2. Germline values: CDR1 SGHNT, CDR2 YYREEE (reference sequence). CDR3 length equals 17 residues. V lost 5 bases, J lost 2 bases, and 12 bases stayed unmatched. The CDR3 DNA sequence: TGTGCCAGCAGGCCAAATCCCCAGGGACTAGCGGCCTACGAGCAGTACTTC. Its protein is CASRPNPQGLAAYEQYF.

The genes are TRBV18 and TRBJ1-3, with TRBD1 as a possible D gene (6 bases). Germline V CDR1 and CDR2: KGHSH, LQKENI. CDR3 length: 19 amino acids. Trimming removed 3 bases at V and 1 base at J, with 22 bases between. The CDR3 DNA follows: TGTGCCAGCTCACCCCGGGGCAGGGGCAGCATTGCATCTGGAAACACCATATATTTT. It is translated as CASSPRGRGSIASGNTIYF.

This clone was detected a few times. This chain connects TRBV2 to TRBJ2-7; a possible D gene is TRBD2 (6 bases). Germline V gives CDR1 SNHLY, CDR2 FYNNEI. CDR3 size: 15 residues. V was trimmed by 6 bases and J by 2 bases, leaving 17 bases between them. The CDR3 here is CASRPQASATYEQYF. The CDR3 DNA sequence: TGTGCCAGCAGGCCCCAGGCTAGCGCGACCTACGAGCAGTACTTC. Using reference TRBV2 and TRBJ2-7 for the parts outside the CDR3, the full variable domain is EPEVTQTPSHQVTQMGQEVILRCVPISNHLYFYWYRQILGQKVEFLVSFYNNEISEKSEIFDDQFSVERPDGSNFTLKIRSTKLEDSAMYFCASRPQASATYEQYFGPGTRLTVT.

The chain uses TRBV6-1 and TRBJ1-2; D not resolved. Trimming took 1 base from V and 2 from J, leaving 11 bases between them. From germline, CDR1 is MNHNS and CDR2 SASEGT. The CDR3 extends over 15 amino acids. The CDR3 here is CASSEGTAINYGYTF. The DNA of the CDR3 is TGTGCCAGCAGTGAAGGAACAGCAATCAACTATGGCTACACCTTC.

The rearrangement uses TRBV30 and TRBJ1-2; D not resolved. In germline, CDR1 is GTSNPN, CDR2 SVGIG (reference sequence). CDR3 length: 12 residues. V lost 7 bases and J 4 bases, leaving 13 bases between the germline ends. The CDR3 DNA sequence: TGTGCCTCTCAAAGAGGGCCCTATGGCTACACCTTC. This translates into CASQRGPYGYTF.

V gene TRBV25-1 combines with J gene TRBJ2-1; 8 bases align to TRBD2. Looked up from germline, CDR1 is MGHDK and CDR2 is SYGVNS. The J segment lost 8 bases and the V segment lost 4 bases, leaving 4 bases of the junction unmatched. The CDR3 has 13 residues. This chain's CDR3 is CASSGAGDDEQFF. DNA of the CDR3: TGTGCCAGCAGTGGAGCGGGGGACGATGAGCAGTTCTTC.

The table lists this clone with a few counts. The gene calls are TRBV6-1 and TRBJ1-3; D possibly corresponds to TRBD1 (6 bases). Germline loops: CDR1 MNHNS, CDR2 SASEGT. The length of the CDR3 is 16 residues. With 4 bases removed from V and 4 bases from J, the gap between germline ends came to 17 bases. The CDR3 loop reads CASSVSAGTPGNTIYF. The DNA of the CDR3 is TGTGCCAGCAGTGTTTCGGCCGGGACACCAGGAAACACCATATATTTT.

V is TRBV9 and J is TRBJ1-1, with D possibly being TRBD1 (5 bases). The germline V gene has CDR1 SGDLS and CDR2 YYNGEE. V lost 0 bases to trimming and J lost 8 bases, with 14 bases between them. The length of the CDR3 is 14 residues. CDR3 DNA sequence: TGTGCCAGCAGCGTAGTCGGTCAGGGTCCGGAAGCTTTCTTT. Translation: CASSVVGQGPEAFF.

V is TRBV4-1 and J is TRBJ2-5; TRBD2 aligns across 9 bases. J lost 2 bases, V lost 1 base, and 5 bases had no gene match. The CDR3 has 16 amino acids. The germline V gene has CDR1 MGHRA and CDR2 YSYEKL. In DNA form, the CDR3 reads TGCGCCAGCAGCCAAGTCCTAGCGGGATTGCAAGAGACCCAGTACTTC. Translating it yields CASSQVLAGLQETQYF.

The genes are TRBV30 and TRBJ2-1; 12 bases are shared with TRBD2. Unmatched junction bases numbered 10, after V lost 1 base and J lost 0 bases. CDR1 GTSNPN and CDR2 SVGIG come from the germline V gene (reference sequence). This CDR3 contains 19 residues. The CDR3 DNA is TGTGCCTGGAGTGCTCAACTAGCGGGGGGCCCTCTCTCCTACAATGAGCAGTTCTTC. Its protein product is CAWSAQLAGGPLSYNEQFF.

This clone was seen a handful of times. The same CDR3 also results from other DNA sequences found in this sample. The chain carries TRBV7-2 and TRBJ1-5; D ambiguous. This CDR3 region has 13 residues. Per germline, CDR1 SGHTA and CDR2 FQGNSA. Trimming removed 2 bases from V and 2 bases from J, with 4 bases in between. The CDR3 DNA sequence: TGTGCCAGCAGCTTAAGAGGCAATCAGCCCCAGCATTTT. Translating gives CASSLRGNQPQHF.

The chain recombines TRBV2 with TRBJ1-4; D gene ambiguous. The CDR3 has 13 residues. CDR1 and CDR2 from the germline V gene are SNHLY and FYNNEI. V lost 2 bases, J lost 6 bases, and 7 bases lay in between. In DNA, the CDR3 is TGTGCCAGCAGTGAATTCCGGTATGAAAAACTGTTTTTT. Its translation: CASSEFRYEKLFF.

The CDR3 DNA sequence: TGCGCCAGCGGCCGGGACAACTCCTACGAGCAGTACTTC. Protein product: CASGRDNSYEQYF. This chain connects TRBV5-1 to TRBJ2-7, with D maybe TRBD1 (6 bases). V lost 7 bases and J 0 bases, leaving 11 bases between the germline ends. CDR3 length: 13 amino acids. Germline CDR1 reads SGHRS; CDR2 reads YFSETQ.